A selection of T cell receptor beta chains follows, all from one sample in a study of blood T cell repertoires in COVID-19. TCRdb's table, derived via immunoSEQ multiplex PCR, lists solely in-frame clones and lacks some. The sample lists 61,000 or so clones; approximately 79% were seen once. The sample was peripheral blood. The receptors shown here come from a woman in her seventies with acute or convalescent COVID-19. Both conserved end residues are part of each CDR3. A D gene is named only where the DNA matches it firmly. Some rows have no size entry. The others give once, few or many, or a class for an expanded clone.

length: 16; V: TRBV27; size: NA; J: TRBJ2-2; D: TRBD1; DNA: TGTGCCAGCAGTTCCCTCTCGACAGGGACCACCGGGGAGCTGTTTTTT; CDR3: CASSSLSTGTTGELFF
length: 15; V: TRBV5-8; size: NA; J: TRBJ1-2; D: NA; DNA: TGTGCCAGCAGCTCGGGGTCTTGGACGGGCTATGGCTACACCTTC; CDR3: CASSSGSWTGYGYTF
length: 15; V: TRBV6-6; size: NA; J: TRBJ2-5; D: NA; DNA: TGTGCCAGCAGTTCGGTACACAGGGGGGGAGAGACCCAGTACTTC; CDR3: CASSSVHRGGETQYF
length: 16; V: TRBV4-1; size: NA; J: TRBJ2-3; D: NA; DNA: TGCGCCAGCAGCCAAGATTGGACTGAAAACACAGATACGCAGTATTTT; CDR3: CASSQDWTENTDTQYF
length: 16; V: TRBV5-1; size: NA; J: TRBJ1-3; D: NA; DNA: TGCGCCAGCAGCTTGGAGGCCAGGGCATCTGGAAACACCATATATTTT; CDR3: CASSLEARASGNTIYF
length: 14; V: TRBV4-2; size: NA; J: TRBJ2-7; D: NA; DNA: TGTGCCAGCAGCCTCGAGGCGGGACTCTACGAGCAGTACTTC; CDR3: CASSLEAGLYEQYF
length: 14; V: TRBV5-1; size: NA; J: TRBJ1-1; D: NA; DNA: TGCGCCAGCAGCTCCATTTCGGGAAACACTGAAGCTTTCTTT; CDR3: CASSSISGNTEAFF
length: 14; V: TRBV5-1; size: NA; J: TRBJ2-7; D: TRBD1; DNA: TGCGCCAGCAGCTTGGTGGGGACAGCATACGAGCAGTACTTC; CDR3: CASSLVGTAYEQYF
length: 15; V: TRBV5-1; size: NA; J: TRBJ2-7; D: TRBD2; DNA: TGCGCCAGCAGCTTAGAAGGACTAGCATACTACGAGCAGTACTTC; CDR3: CASSLEGLAYYEQYF
length: 16; V: TRBV9; size: few; J: TRBJ2-1; D: NA; DNA: TGTGCCAGCAGCGTAGGGGGGGTGAGCGGCTACAATGAGCAGTTCTTC; CDR3: CASSVGGVSGYNEQFF
length: 17; V: TRBV28; size: NA; J: TRBJ2-1; D: TRBD1; DNA: TGTGCTAGCAGTTATAAGTCTGGGGACAGGGGATTTTATGAGCAGTTCTTC; CDR3: CASSYKSGDRGFYEQFF
length: 12; V: TRBV5-1; size: NA; J: TRBJ1-4; D: NA; DNA: TGCGCCAGCAGCTTGGCAAATGAAAAACTGTTTTTT; CDR3: CASSLANEKLFF
length: 14; V: TRBV28; size: NA; J: TRBJ2-7; D: NA; DNA: TGTGCCAGCAGTTTGTGGGGGCTGGTTCACGAGCAGTACTTC; CDR3: CASSLWGLVHEQYF
length: 14; V: TRBV14; size: large; J: TRBJ2-5; D: NA; DNA: TGTGCCAGCAGCCGCCTCCGGGACCAAGAGACCCAGTACTTC; CDR3: CASSRLRDQETQYF
length: 17; V: TRBV7-9; size: NA; J: TRBJ1-5; D: NA; DNA: TGTGCCAGCAGCTTGGTGGTGTCGGGGAATAGCAATCAGCCCCAGCATTTT; CDR3: CASSLVVSGNSNQPQHF
length: 15; V: TRBV7-2; size: NA; J: TRBJ2-7; D: NA; DNA: TGTGCCAGCAGCTTGGGGCAGGGTCTACCCTACGAGCAGTACTTC; CDR3: CASSLGQGLPYEQYF
length: 13; V: TRBV25-1; size: NA; J: TRBJ2-1; D: NA; DNA: TGTGCCAGCAGTGAATTGACTGCTGGGACTGAGTTCTTC; CDR3: CASSELTAGTEFF
length: 17; V: TRBV24-1; size: NA; J: TRBJ2-3; D: TRBD1; DNA: TGTGCCACCAGTGAGTACACAGGGGCGTCTAGCACAGATACGCAGTATTTT; CDR3: CATSEYTGASSTDTQYF
length: 14; V: TRBV6-2/TRBV6-3; size: NA; J: TRBJ2-3; D: NA; DNA: TGTGCCAGCAGTTATAGCATTAGCACAGATACGCAGTATTTT; CDR3: CASSYSISTDTQYF
length: 14; V: TRBV2; size: NA; J: TRBJ2-7; D: NA; DNA: TGTGCCAGCAGTGAAGAGGCGGCCTCCTACGAGCAGTACTTC; CDR3: CASSEEAASYEQYF
length: 14; V: TRBV2; size: NA; J: TRBJ2-1; D: NA; DNA: TGTGCCAGCAATTGGGACAAAGGGGGAGATGAGCAGTTCTTC; CDR3: CASNWDKGGDEQFF
length: 14; V: TRBV27; size: NA; J: TRBJ1-4; D: NA; DNA: TGTGCCAGCTCCACGGGTGCCTATAATGAAAAACTGTTTTTT; CDR3: CASSTGAYNEKLFF
length: 16; V: TRBV19; size: few; J: TRBJ2-1; D: TRBD2; DNA: TGTGCCAGTAGTCCCCATTGGCGGGGGGTCTCCAATGAGCAGTTCTTC; CDR3: CASSPHWRGVSNEQFF
length: 15; V: TRBV27; size: once; J: TRBJ2-1; D: TRBD1; DNA: TGTGCCAGCAGTTTTTTAGGGGGCGGATACAATGAGCAGTTCTTC; CDR3: CASSFLGGGYNEQFF
length: 15; V: TRBV5-4; size: NA; J: TRBJ2-1; D: TRBD2; DNA: TGTGCCAGCAGCTTCTCCCTAGCGGGGGCGCGCTCGGAGTTCTTC; CDR3: CASSFSLAGARSEFF
length: 15; V: TRBV19; size: NA; J: TRBJ2-3; D: TRBD1; DNA: TGTGCCAGTAGAACACAGGGGGGCAACACAGATACGCAGTATTTT; CDR3: CASRTQGGNTDTQYF
length: 15; V: TRBV5-1; size: few; J: TRBJ1-2; D: NA; DNA: TGCGCCAGCAGCCCCGGAGGGGAGGGGTCCTATGGCTACACCTTC; CDR3: CASSPGGEGSYGYTF
length: 17; V: TRBV7-2; size: NA; J: TRBJ2-3; D: NA; DNA: TGTGCCAGCAGCAAAGGAAGGGGGGGGACAACCACAGATACGCAGTATTTT; CDR3: CASSKGRGGTTTDTQYF
length: 13; V: TRBV7-9; size: NA; J: TRBJ1-1; D: NA; DNA: TGTGCCAGCAGGCCTAGGGGGAACACTGAAGCTTTCTTT; CDR3: CASRPRGNTEAFF
length: 13; V: TRBV11-1; size: NA; J: TRBJ1-1; D: TRBD1; DNA: TGTGCCAGCAGCCCGAAAGGGACAGGGTGGGCTTTCTTT; CDR3: CASSPKGTGWAFF
length: 15; V: TRBV3-1/TRBV3-2; size: NA; J: TRBJ1-2; D: TRBD1; DNA: TGTGCCAGCAGCAGACGGGACAGGACCCTCTATGGCTACACCTTC; CDR3: CASSRRDRTLYGYTF
length: 15; V: TRBV9; size: NA; J: TRBJ2-3; D: NA; DNA: TGTGCCAGCAGCGTAGGGGTAGGGGGTTCAGATACGCAGTATTTT; CDR3: CASSVGVGGSDTQYF
length: 14; V: TRBV5-1; size: few; J: TRBJ1-5; D: NA; DNA: TGCGCCAGCAGCGATGAGCCCGGGAATCAGCCCCAGCATTTT; CDR3: CASSDEPGNQPQHF
length: 15; V: TRBV11-2; size: NA; J: TRBJ2-3; D: TRBD2; DNA: TGTGCCAGCAGCCCAACTAGCGGGCACACAGATACGCAGTATTTT; CDR3: CASSPTSGHTDTQYF
length: 13; V: TRBV28; size: NA; J: TRBJ2-7; D: NA; DNA: TGTGCCAGCAGCCTTGACAGGAGCGACGAGCAGTACTTC; CDR3: CASSLDRSDEQYF
length: 17; V: TRBV7-6; size: NA; J: TRBJ2-3; D: NA; DNA: TGTGCCAGCAGCCGGATGACAGGCCCCAGGGGCACAGATACGCAGTATTTT; CDR3: CASSRMTGPRGTDTQYF
length: 15; V: TRBV4-2; size: NA; J: TRBJ2-3; D: NA; DNA: TGTGCCAGCAGCCAAGATGAGGGGGGGCAAGATACGCAGTATTTT; CDR3: CASSQDEGGQDTQYF
length: 16; V: TRBV19; size: NA; J: TRBJ1-2; D: NA; DNA: TGTGCCAGTAGTACCCCCCGAGGGCCTGGAGGGAGTGGCTACACCTTC; CDR3: CASSTPRGPGGSGYTF
length: 13; V: TRBV7-6; size: NA; J: TRBJ2-1; D: NA; DNA: TGTGCCACCAGTCAGGGACTCTACAATGAGCAGTTCTTC; CDR3: CATSQGLYNEQFF
length: 14; V: TRBV3-1/TRBV3-2; size: NA; J: TRBJ2-7; D: NA; DNA: TGTGCCAGCAGCCAAGAAGTGGAGGGGAGAGAGCAGTACTTC; CDR3: CASSQEVEGREQYF
length: 16; V: TRBV2; size: NA; J: TRBJ1-6; D: NA; DNA: TGTGCCAGCATAGGGGGGGCGCCCTCCTATAATTCACCCCTCCACTTT; CDR3: CASIGGAPSYNSPLHF
length: 14; V: TRBV6-1; size: NA; J: TRBJ2-7; D: NA; DNA: TGTGCCAGCAGTGAGCCGGGACAAAACTACGAGCAGTACTTC; CDR3: CASSEPGQNYEQYF
length: 16; V: TRBV13; size: NA; J: TRBJ2-3; D: NA; DNA: TGTGCCAGCAGCTTAGGCTCCAAGCGGGGCACAGATACGCAGTATTTT; CDR3: CASSLGSKRGTDTQYF
length: 13; V: TRBV3-1/TRBV3-2; size: few; J: TRBJ1-2; D: TRBD1; DNA: TGTGCCAGCAGCCAATTCCCAGGGGGAGGCTACACCTTC; CDR3: CASSQFPGGGYTF
length: 16; V: TRBV5-1; size: NA; J: TRBJ2-2; D: TRBD2; DNA: TGCGCCAGCAGCTTACTAGCGGGGGGATCCACCGGGGAGCTGTTTTTT; CDR3: CASSLLAGGSTGELFF
length: 13; V: TRBV28; size: few; J: TRBJ2-7; D: NA; DNA: TGTGCCAGCAGTTTAAAGGGGTACTACGAGCAGTACTTC; CDR3: CASSLKGYYEQYF
length: 14; V: TRBV6-2/TRBV6-3; size: NA; J: TRBJ1-2; D: NA; DNA: TGTGCCAGCAGCCTCCAGGGGATTAACTATGGCTACACCTTC; CDR3: CASSLQGINYGYTF
length: 17; V: TRBV4-1; size: NA; J: TRBJ2-1; D: NA; DNA: TGCGCCAGCAGCCAAGATGGAGTGGGGGCCCCCCTTGAGGAGCAGTTCTTC; CDR3: CASSQDGVGAPLEEQFF
length: 17; V: TRBV5-1; size: NA; J: TRBJ2-3; D: TRBD2; DNA: TGCGCCAGCAATGCTCTAGCGGGGGGGCGGGACACAGATACGCAGTATTTT; CDR3: CASNALAGGRDTDTQYF
length: 12; V: TRBV2; size: NA; J: TRBJ1-2; D: TRBD1; DNA: TGTGCCAGCAGTACAGGGGGCCCTGGCTACACCTTC; CDR3: CASSTGGPGYTF
length: 15; V: TRBV6-5; size: NA; J: TRBJ2-5; D: TRBD2; DNA: TGTGCCAGCAGTTCTTGGAGCGGGGGACAAGAGACCCAGTACTTC; CDR3: CASSSWSGGQETQYF
length: 12; V: TRBV28; size: NA; J: TRBJ1-1; D: NA; DNA: TGTGCCAGCGCCGGGGTTGACACTGAAGCTTTCTTT; CDR3: CASAGVDTEAFF
length: 16; V: TRBV7-2; size: NA; J: TRBJ2-3; D: NA; DNA: TGTGCCAGCAGCTTAGCACAGATTAAATACACAGATACGCAGTATTTT; CDR3: CASSLAQIKYTDTQYF
length: 15; V: TRBV18; size: once; J: TRBJ1-5; D: NA; DNA: TGTGCCAGCTCACTCGAACAGGGTGCGGGCCAGCCCCAGCATTTT; CDR3: CASSLEQGAGQPQHF